These 20 T cell receptor beta chains were sequenced from one sample in a study of shared clonotypes between healthy human individuals. TCRdb's table, derived via immunoSEQ multiplex PCR, lists solely in-frame clones and lacks some. Of more than 1.2 million clones in the sample, 97% to 99% were seen once. Sequences were obtained from naive CD4+ T cells sorted from blood. Subset noted: CD45RA+ positively selected. The receptor source for this set is a man aged 30-40 years in good health.

V usage is TRBV4-1 and J usage is TRBJ2-3; TRBD2 matches at 10 bases. The germline gives CDR1 MGHRA, CDR2 YSYEKL. The CDR3 is 15 amino acids. Unmatched junction bases numbered 3, after V lost 4 bases and J lost 2 bases. CDR3: CASSRTSGFTDTQYF. The DNA of the CDR3 is TGCGCCAGCAGCCGGACTAGCGGCTTCACAGATACGCAGTATTTT.

This sequence joins TRBV7-9 and TRBJ1-2; D not resolved. Germline V lookup: CDR1 SEHNR, CDR2 FQNEAQ (reference sequence). This CDR3 comprises 15 residues. Trimming left V 2 bases short and J 6 bases short, with 16 bases between. The CDR3 DNA reads TGTGCCAGCAGCTTAAACCCCTTCCCTACCCATGGCTACACCTTC. This encodes CASSLNPFPTHGYTF.

The table lists this clone with a count of one. This rearrangement joins TRBV2 to TRBJ2-5; 12 bases line up with TRBD2. The CDR3 totals 15 residues. The J segment lost 5 bases and the V segment lost 6 bases, leaving 7 bases of the junction unmatched. Germline loops: CDR1 SNHLY, CDR2 FYNNEI. The CDR3 sequence: CASRTSGRLGETQYF. CDR3 in DNA: TGTGCCAGCAGAACTAGCGGGAGGTTGGGGGAGACCCAGTACTTC.

The chain joins TRBV5-1 to TRBJ1-4; 9 bases map to TRBD1. The junction had 6 bases not matched to a gene; V was cut back by 4 bases and J by 5 bases. The germline V gene has CDR1 SGHRS and CDR2 YFSETQ. This CDR3 is built from 15 residues. CDR3 in DNA: TGCGCCAGCAGCCGTTCCGGGACAGGGAATGAAAAACTGTTTTTT. Its translation: CASSRSGTGNEKLFF.

This clone was recorded only once. DNA for the CDR3: TGTGCCAGCAGTTTCGGGGGCCGGTATGGCTACACCTTC. Protein product: CASSFGGRYGYTF. The chain joins TRBV27 to TRBJ1-2; D perhaps matches TRBD1 (6 bases). Per the germline V gene, CDR1 is MNHEY and CDR2 is SMNVEV (reference sequence). The germline V and J ends were trimmed by 3 bases and 5 bases, with 10 bases remaining between them. This CDR3 has 13 amino acids.

The genes are TRBV30 and TRBJ1-1; 7 positions agree with TRBD1. Trimming at V came to 3 bases and at J to 1 base, leaving 5 bases not matched to a gene. The CDR3 extends over 14 amino acids. Per germline, CDR1 GTSNPN and CDR2 SVGIG (reference sequence). In nucleotides, the CDR3 is TGTGCCTGGAGACTGGGACAGCGGAACACTGAAGCTTTCTTT. Translating it yields CAWRLGQRNTEAFF.

J is TRBJ1-1 and V is TRBV7-2; D gene unclear. Germline CDR1 is SGHTA and CDR2 is FQGNSA. This CDR3 has 14 residues. Deletions cut 2 bases from V and 3 bases from J, with 10 bases between. CDR3 in amino acids: CASSLLFAYTEAFF. The CDR3 DNA follows: TGTGCCAGCAGCTTACTTTTCGCCTACACTGAAGCTTTCTTT.

Note on this clone: Other DNA sequences of this sample code for an identical CDR3. The chain joins TRBV11-2 to TRBJ1-5; TRBD1 aligns across 8 bases. The germline V gene encodes CDR1 SGHAT and CDR2 FQNNGV. There are 15 residues in the CDR3. V shed 5 bases, J shed 1 base, and the junction held 4 bases outside the gene matches. The CDR3 region has the DNA TGTGCCAGCAGCCGAGACAGGGGCAGCAATCAGCCCCAGCATTTT. This gives the protein CASSRDRGSNQPQHF.

Note on this clone: Other nucleotide sequences in the sample specify the same CDR3. J is TRBJ1-1 and V is TRBV11-3; D gene uncertain. V lost 1 base, J lost 1 base, and 7 bases lay in between. The CDR3 totals 14 residues. Germline CDR1 is SGHNT and CDR2 is YENEEA. The CDR3 DNA reads TGTGCCAGCAGCTTAGGACGGGGGAACACTGAAGCTTTCTTT. It encodes CASSLGRGNTEAFF.

This chain connects TRBV5-1 to TRBJ2-3; 7 nucleotides line up with TRBD2. From germline, CDR1 is SGHRS and CDR2 YFSETQ. This CDR3 has 16 residues. V shed 0 bases and J 0 bases; nucleotides not matched to a gene: 4. The CDR3 is CASSLERGLSTDTQYF. Written as DNA, the CDR3 is TGCGCCAGCAGCTTGGAGAGGGGACTAAGCACAGATACGCAGTATTTT. The full variable domain, its missing parts supplied by reference TRBV5-1 and TRBJ2-3, is KAGVTQTPRYLIKTRGQQVTLSCSPISGHRSVSWYQQTPGQGLQFLFEYFSETQRNKGNFPGRFSGRQFSNSRSEMNVSTLELGDSALYLCASSLERGLSTDTQYFGPGTRLTVL.

The rearrangement links TRBV6-5 to TRBJ1-2; the D gene is possibly TRBD1 (6 bases). The V end was cut by 2 bases, the J end by 4 bases, with 17 bases between. Germline assignment: CDR1 MNHEY and CDR2 SVGAGI. This CDR3 has 16 amino acids. CDR3 amino acids: CASSYRHFGGPYGYTF. The DNA for the CDR3 is TGTGCCAGCAGTTACCGACATTTCGGGGGGCCCTATGGCTACACCTTC.

This chain uses TRBV11-2 with TRBJ2-2; the D call may be TRBD1 or TRBD2 (5 bases each). Germline loops: CDR1 SGHAT, CDR2 FQNNGV. The CDR3 is 15 amino acids. The V and J ends lost 5 bases and 6 bases respectively, with 16 bases between them. CDR3 residues: CASSLLTGTPGELFF. Written as DNA, the CDR3 is TGTGCCAGCAGCCTGTTGACCGGGACCCCCGGGGAGCTGTTTTTT.

Only one count was recorded for this clone. J is TRBJ2-1 and V is TRBV15, with D tentatively TRBD1 or TRBD2 (6 bases each). Germline lookup yields CDR1 LNHNV and CDR2 YYDKDF (reference sequence). This CDR3 spans 15 amino acids. Trimming took off 7 bases at V and 0 bases at J, with 13 bases between the two ends. CDR3 sequence reads: CATTRGRDSYNEQFF. CDR3 DNA sequence: TGTGCCACCACCCGGGGGCGGGACTCCTACAATGAGCAGTTCTTC. Filled out from reference TRBV15 and TRBJ2-1, the complete variable domain reads DAMVIQNPRYQVTQFGKPVTLSCSQTLNHNVMYWYQQKSSQAPKLLFHYYDKDFNNEADTPDNFQSRRPNTSFCFLDIRSPGLGDTAMYLCATTRGRDSYNEQFFGPGTRLTVL.

The CDR3 loop is CASSDRGPPDTQYF. The DNA of the CDR3 is TGTGCCAGTAGCGACAGGGGGCCCCCAGATACGCAGTATTTT. The chain has TRBV19 and TRBJ2-3; 10 bases are a match to TRBD1. Trimming cost V 6 bases and J 4 bases; bases outside gene matches: 4. Germline V gives CDR1 LNHDA, CDR2 SQIVND (reference sequence). This CDR3 contains 14 residues.

The V call is TRBV18, the J call TRBJ2-6, with 7 bases aligning to TRBD2. CDR3 size: 19 residues. Looked up from germline, CDR1 is KGHSH and CDR2 is LQKENI. With 2 bases clipped from V and 0 bases from J, the junction kept 10 bases outside the gene matches. This chain's CDR3 is CASSPWPAGVFSGANVLTF. The CDR3 DNA is TGTGCCAGCTCACCATGGCCGGCGGGAGTATTCTCTGGGGCCAACGTCCTGACTTTC.

A few counts support this clone. The sample has other DNA sequences that encode this CDR3 too. The J gene is TRBJ2-5, the V gene TRBV20-1; D is ambiguous. This CDR3 region has 10 residues. Germline loops: CDR1 DFQATT, CDR2 SNEGSKA (reference sequence). The V and J ends lost 3 bases and 3 bases respectively, with 2 bases between them. The CDR3 spells CSAREETQYF. The DNA for the CDR3 is TGCAGTGCTAGGGAAGAGACCCAGTACTTC.

The J gene is TRBJ2-5, the V gene TRBV28; TRBD2 matches at 7 bases. The junction had 3 bases not matched to a gene; V was cut back by 1 base and J by 1 base. The length of the CDR3 is 15 residues. From germline, CDR1 is MDHEN and CDR2 SYDVKM. In DNA, the CDR3 is TGTGCCAGCAGTTTATCAGGACTAGGCCAAGAGACCCAGTACTTC. It encodes CASSLSGLGQETQYF.

V usage is TRBV9 and J usage is TRBJ1-1, with D perhaps TRBD1 (6 bases). CDR3 length equals 16 residues. Germline-derived CDR1 and CDR2 are SGDLS and YYNGEE. V was shortened by 0 bases and J by 2 bases, with 14 bases between the two germline ends. The CDR3 spells CASSVEGTRGNTEAFF. DNA for the CDR3: TGTGCCAGCAGCGTAGAAGGGACCAGGGGTAACACTGAAGCTTTCTTT.

The rearrangement joins TRBV11-2 to TRBJ2-1; TRBD2 matches at 8 bases. V shed 1 base and J 2 bases; nucleotides not matched to a gene: 4. CDR3 size: 16 residues. CDR1 and CDR2 (germline): SGHAT, FQNNGV. The CDR3 reads CASSLVPGGAYNEQFF. The DNA of the CDR3 is TGTGCCAGCAGCTTAGTACCGGGAGGGGCCTACAATGAGCAGTTCTTC.

This chain uses TRBV30 with TRBJ2-1, with TRBD2 identical over 10 bases. Germline values: CDR1 GTSNPN, CDR2 SVGIG (reference sequence). This CDR3 comprises 15 residues. V lost 0 bases, J lost 10 bases, and 9 bases stayed unmatched. The CDR3 DNA reads TGTGCCTGGAGTGTCGGGCTAGCGGGAGTAAAGGAGCAGTTCTTC. As protein: CAWSVGLAGVKEQFF.